This TCR beta chain stems from a study of blood T cell repertoires in COVID-19. Overall study: Whether acute or convalescent, the COVID-19 samples came from the United States, Italy and Spain. Sample material is recorded as cDNA or gDNA derived from T cells, B-cell-depleted T cells, or PBMCs.

A single count supports this clone. Germline-derived CDR1 and CDR2 are MNHEY and SVGEGT. J gave up 4 bases and V 4 bases, and 10 bases lay outside the gene matches. The CDR3 runs to 16 residues. In the source study's methods: Nucleated cell counts were estimated from reference gene primer amplification. The assay was immunoSEQ multiplex PCR, and TCRdb's table has in-frame clones only and misses some. That table supplies the V and J calls and clone size; D and trimming were determined from the DNA. The profile shows 40,000 or so clones, about 89% of them singletons. The V and J genes are TRBV6-2 or TRBV6-3 and TRBJ2-5; 9 bases map to TRBD2. Specimen: peripheral blood. This TCR derives from a man aged 50-60 years with active COVID-19. CDR3 residues: CASSLRIAGAGETQYF. The CDR3 nucleotides are TGTGCCAGCAGTTTACGAATAGCGGGGGCTGGAGAGACCCAGTACTTC.